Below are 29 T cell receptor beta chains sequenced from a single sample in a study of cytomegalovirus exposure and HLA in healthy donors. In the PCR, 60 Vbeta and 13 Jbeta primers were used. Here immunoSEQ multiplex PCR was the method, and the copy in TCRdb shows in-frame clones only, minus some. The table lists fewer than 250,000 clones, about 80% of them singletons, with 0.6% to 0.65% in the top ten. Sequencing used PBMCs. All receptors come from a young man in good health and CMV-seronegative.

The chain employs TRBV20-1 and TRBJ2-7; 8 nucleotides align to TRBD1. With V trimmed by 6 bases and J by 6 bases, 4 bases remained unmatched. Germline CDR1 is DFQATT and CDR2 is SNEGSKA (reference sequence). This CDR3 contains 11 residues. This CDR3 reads CSAETGVEQYF. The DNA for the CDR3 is TGCAGTGCAGAGACAGGGGTCGAGCAGTACTTC.

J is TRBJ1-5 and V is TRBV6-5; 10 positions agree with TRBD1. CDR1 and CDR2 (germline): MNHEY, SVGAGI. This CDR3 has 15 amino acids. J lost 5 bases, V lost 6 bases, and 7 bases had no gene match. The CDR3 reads CASRVFGTGDQPQHF. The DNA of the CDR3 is TGTGCCAGCAGGGTTTTCGGGACAGGGGATCAGCCCCAGCATTTT.

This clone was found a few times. The CDR3 reads CASSLEASGGSYEQYF. The CDR3, as DNA: TGTGCCAGCAGCTTAGAGGCTAGCGGGGGCTCCTACGAGCAGTACTTC. The chain joins TRBV7-8 to TRBJ2-7; 10 bases map to TRBD2. From germline, CDR1 is SGHVS and CDR2 FQNEAQ. This CDR3 has 16 residues. The V gene end was trimmed by 1 base and the J gene end by 0 bases; junction bases not matched to a gene: 3.

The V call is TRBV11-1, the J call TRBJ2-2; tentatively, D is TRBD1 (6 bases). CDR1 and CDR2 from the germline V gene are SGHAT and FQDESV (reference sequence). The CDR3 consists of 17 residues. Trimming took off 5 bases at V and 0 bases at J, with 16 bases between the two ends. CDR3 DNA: TGTGCCAGCAGCCGAACCCCGGGACACGCGAACACCGGGGAGCTGTTTTTT. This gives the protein CASSRTPGHANTGELFF.

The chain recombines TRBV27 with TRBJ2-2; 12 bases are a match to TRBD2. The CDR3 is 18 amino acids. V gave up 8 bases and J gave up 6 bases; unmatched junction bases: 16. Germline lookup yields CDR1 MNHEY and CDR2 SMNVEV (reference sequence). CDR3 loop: CASGRLAGVGRGAGELFF. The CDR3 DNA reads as TGTGCCAGCGGACGACTAGCGGGAGTGGGTAGAGGAGCCGGGGAGCTGTTTTTT.

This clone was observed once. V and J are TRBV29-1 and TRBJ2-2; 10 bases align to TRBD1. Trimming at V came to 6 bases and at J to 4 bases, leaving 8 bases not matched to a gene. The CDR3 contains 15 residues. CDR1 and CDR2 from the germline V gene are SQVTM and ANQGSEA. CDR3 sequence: CSVPDRGPGTGELFF. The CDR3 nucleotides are TGCAGCGTCCCAGACAGGGGGCCGGGCACCGGGGAGCTGTTTTTT.

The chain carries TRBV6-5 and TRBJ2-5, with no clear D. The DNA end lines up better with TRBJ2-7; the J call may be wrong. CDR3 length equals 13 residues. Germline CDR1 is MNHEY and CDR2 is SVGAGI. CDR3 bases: TGTGCCAGCAGTTGGGCAGGTCCCTACGAGCAGTACTTC. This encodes CASSWAGPYEQYF.

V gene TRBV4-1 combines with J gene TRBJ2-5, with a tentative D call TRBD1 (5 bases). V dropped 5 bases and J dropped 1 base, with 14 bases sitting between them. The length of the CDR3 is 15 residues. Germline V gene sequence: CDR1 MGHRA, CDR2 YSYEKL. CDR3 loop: CASSSQGTSQETQYF. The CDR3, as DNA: TGCGCCAGCAGCTCCCAGGGAACCTCCCAAGAGACCCAGTACTTC.

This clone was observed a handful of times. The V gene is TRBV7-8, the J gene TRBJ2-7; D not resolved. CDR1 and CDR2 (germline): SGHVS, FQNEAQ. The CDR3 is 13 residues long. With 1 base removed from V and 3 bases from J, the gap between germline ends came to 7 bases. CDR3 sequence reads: CASSLDTLYEQYF. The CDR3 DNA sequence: TGTGCCAGCAGCTTAGACACGCTCTACGAGCAGTACTTC.

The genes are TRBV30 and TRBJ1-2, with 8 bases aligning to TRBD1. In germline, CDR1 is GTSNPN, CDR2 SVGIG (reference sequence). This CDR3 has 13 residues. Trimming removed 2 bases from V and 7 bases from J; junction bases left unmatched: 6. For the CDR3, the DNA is TGTGCCTGGAGTCCAGACAGGGGAAGTGGCTACACCTTC. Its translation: CAWSPDRGSGYTF.

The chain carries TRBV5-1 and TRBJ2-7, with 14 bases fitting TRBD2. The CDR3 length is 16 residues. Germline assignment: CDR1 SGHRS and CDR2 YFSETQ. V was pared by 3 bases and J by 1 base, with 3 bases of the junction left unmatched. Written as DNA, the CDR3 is TGCGCCAGCAGCTCAAGACTAGCGGGAGGGTCCTACGAGCAGTACTTC. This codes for CASSSRLAGGSYEQYF.

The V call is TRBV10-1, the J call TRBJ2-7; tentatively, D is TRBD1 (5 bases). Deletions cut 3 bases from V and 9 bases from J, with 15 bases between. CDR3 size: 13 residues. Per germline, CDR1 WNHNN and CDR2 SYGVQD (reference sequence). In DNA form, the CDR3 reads TGCGCCAGCAGTGAAGGGGCGGACATGCGGCAGTACTTC. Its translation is CASSEGADMRQYF.

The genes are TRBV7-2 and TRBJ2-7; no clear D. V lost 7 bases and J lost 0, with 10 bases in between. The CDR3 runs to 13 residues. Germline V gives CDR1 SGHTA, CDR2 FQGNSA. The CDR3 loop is CASTSYTSYEQYF. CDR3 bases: TGTGCCAGCACATCATACACCTCCTACGAGCAGTACTTC.

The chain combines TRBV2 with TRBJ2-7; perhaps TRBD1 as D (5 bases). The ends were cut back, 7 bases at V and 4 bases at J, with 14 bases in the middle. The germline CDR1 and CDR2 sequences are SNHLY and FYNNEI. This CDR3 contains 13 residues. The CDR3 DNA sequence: TGTGCCAGCACCCCGCGCAGGGAATACGAGCAGTACTTC. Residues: CASTPRREYEQYF.

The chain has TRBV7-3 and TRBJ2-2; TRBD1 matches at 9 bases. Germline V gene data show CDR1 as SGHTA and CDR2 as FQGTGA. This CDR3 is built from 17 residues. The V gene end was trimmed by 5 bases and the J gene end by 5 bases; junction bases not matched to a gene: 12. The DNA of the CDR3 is TGTGCCAGCAGCAAAAAACCGACAGGGGGAAAAACCGGGGAGCTGTTTTTT. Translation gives CASSKKPTGGKTGELFF.

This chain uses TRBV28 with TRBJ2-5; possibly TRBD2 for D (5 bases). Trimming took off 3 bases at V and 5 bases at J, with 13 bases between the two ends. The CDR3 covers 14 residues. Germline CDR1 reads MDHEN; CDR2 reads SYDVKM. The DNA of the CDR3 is TGTGCCAGCAGTTTCTCCCGGGGTATGGAGACCCAGTACTTC. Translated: CASSFSRGMETQYF. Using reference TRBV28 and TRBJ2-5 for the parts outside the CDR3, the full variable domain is DVKVTQSSRYLVKRTGEKVFLECVQDMDHENMFWYRQDPGLGLRLIYFSYDVKMKEKGDIPEGYSVSREKKERFSLILESASTNQTSMYLCASSFSRGMETQYFGPGTRLLVL.

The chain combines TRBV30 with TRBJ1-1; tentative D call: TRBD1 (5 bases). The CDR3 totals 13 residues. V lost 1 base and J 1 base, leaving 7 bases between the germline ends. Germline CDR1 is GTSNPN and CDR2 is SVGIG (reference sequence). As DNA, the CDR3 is TGTGCCTGGAGTGCAGGGAAGAACACTGAAGCTTTCTTT. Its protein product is CAWSAGKNTEAFF.

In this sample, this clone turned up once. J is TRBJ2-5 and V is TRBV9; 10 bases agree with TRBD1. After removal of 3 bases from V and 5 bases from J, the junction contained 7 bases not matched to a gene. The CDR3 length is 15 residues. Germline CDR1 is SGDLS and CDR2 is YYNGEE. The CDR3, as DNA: TGTGCCAGCAGCGACCAGACAGGGGGCAGGGAGACCCAGTACTTC. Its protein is CASSDQTGGRETQYF.

The CDR3 is CASSPFSGTGVSGANVLTF. CDR3 nucleotide sequence: TGTGCCAGCTCACCCTTCTCCGGGACAGGAGTCTCTGGGGCCAACGTCCTGACTTTC. V gene TRBV18 combines with J gene TRBJ2-6, with 8 bases matching TRBD1. J was trimmed by 0 bases and V by 3 bases; bases with no gene match: 10. CDR3 size: 19 residues. CDR1 and CDR2 from the germline V gene are KGHSH and LQKENI.

CDR3 DNA: TGTGCCTGGAGTGCTCGTTGGGGGGTCTGGGCCAACGTCCTGACTTTC. The encoded protein is CAWSARWGVWANVLTF. V usage is TRBV30 and J usage is TRBJ2-6; weak D call: TRBD2 (6 bases). Germline assignment: CDR1 GTSNPN and CDR2 SVGIG (reference sequence). The V end lost 1 base, the J end lost 5 bases, and 15 bases lay between the germline ends. The CDR3 runs 16 residues.

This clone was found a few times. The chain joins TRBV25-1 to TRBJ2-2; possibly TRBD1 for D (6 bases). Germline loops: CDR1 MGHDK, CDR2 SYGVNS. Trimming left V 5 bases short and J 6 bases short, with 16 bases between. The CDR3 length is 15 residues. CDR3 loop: CASSRPGQEAGELFF. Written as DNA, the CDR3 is TGTGCCAGCAGTCGACCGGGACAAGAGGCCGGGGAGCTGTTTTTT.

CDR3 nucleotides: TGTGCCAGCAGCCAAGGACAGGGGAGGAATGAGCAGTTCTTC. Its protein product is CASSQGQGRNEQFF. The rearrangement joins TRBV7-3 to TRBJ2-1; 9 positions agree with TRBD1. The V gene end was trimmed by 5 bases and the J gene end by 7 bases; junction bases not matched to a gene: 6. The CDR3 is made up of 14 amino acids. CDR1 SGHTA and CDR2 FQGTGA come from the germline V gene.

Here the CDR3 reads CASSGGGYHRETQYF. DNA of the CDR3: TGCGCCAGCAGTGGGGGGGGTTACCACAGGGAGACCCAGTACTTC. The chain joins TRBV10-2 to TRBJ2-5; the match to TRBD2 covers 7 bases. Germline loops: CDR1 WSHSY, CDR2 SAAADI. V lost 4 bases, J lost 5 bases, and 10 bases stayed unmatched. The CDR3 is 15 residues long.

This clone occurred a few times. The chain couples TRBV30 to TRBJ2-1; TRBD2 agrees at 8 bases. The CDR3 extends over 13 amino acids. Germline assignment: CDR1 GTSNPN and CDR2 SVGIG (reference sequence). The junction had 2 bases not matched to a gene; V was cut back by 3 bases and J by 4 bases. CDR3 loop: CAWRASGYNEQFF. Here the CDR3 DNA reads TGTGCCTGGAGGGCTAGCGGGTACAATGAGCAGTTCTTC.

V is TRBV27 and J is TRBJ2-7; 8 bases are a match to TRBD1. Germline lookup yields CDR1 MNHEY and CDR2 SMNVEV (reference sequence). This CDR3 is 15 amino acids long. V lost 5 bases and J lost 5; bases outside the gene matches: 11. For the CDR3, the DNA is TGTGCCAGCAGTCTCCGGGACAGGCTGACCCACGAGCAGTACTTC. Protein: CASSLRDRLTHEQYF.

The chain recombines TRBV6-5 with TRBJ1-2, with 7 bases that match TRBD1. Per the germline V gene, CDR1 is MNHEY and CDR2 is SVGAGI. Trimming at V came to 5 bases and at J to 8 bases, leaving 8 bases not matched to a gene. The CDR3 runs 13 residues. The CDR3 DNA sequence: TGTGCCAGCAGTAAGACAGGGCTTAACGGCTACACCTTC. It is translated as CASSKTGLNGYTF.

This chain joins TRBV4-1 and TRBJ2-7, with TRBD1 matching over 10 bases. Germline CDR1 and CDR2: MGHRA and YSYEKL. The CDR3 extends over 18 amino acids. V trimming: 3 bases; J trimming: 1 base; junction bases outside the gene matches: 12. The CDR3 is CASSHHSGQGGSSYEQYF. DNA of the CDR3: TGCGCCAGCAGCCACCACTCTGGACAGGGGGGGTCTTCCTACGAGCAGTACTTC.

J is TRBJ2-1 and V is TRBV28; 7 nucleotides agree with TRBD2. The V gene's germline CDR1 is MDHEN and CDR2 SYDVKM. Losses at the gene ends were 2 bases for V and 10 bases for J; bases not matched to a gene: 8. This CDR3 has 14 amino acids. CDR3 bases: TGTGCCAGCAGTTTAGGCGGGAGTAGCATGGAGCAGTTCTTC. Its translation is CASSLGGSSMEQFF. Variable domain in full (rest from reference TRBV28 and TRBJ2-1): DVKVTQSSRYLVKRTGEKVFLECVQDMDHENMFWYRQDPGLGLRLIYFSYDVKMKEKGDIPEGYSVSREKKERFSLILESASTNQTSMYLCASSLGGSSMEQFFGPGTRLTVL.

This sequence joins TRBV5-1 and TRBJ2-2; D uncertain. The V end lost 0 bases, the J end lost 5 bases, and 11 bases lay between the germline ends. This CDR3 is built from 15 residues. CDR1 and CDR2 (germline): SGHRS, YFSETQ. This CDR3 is CASSLALGLTGELFF. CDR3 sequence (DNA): TGCGCCAGCAGCTTGGCACTCGGGTTAACCGGGGAGCTGTTTTTT.